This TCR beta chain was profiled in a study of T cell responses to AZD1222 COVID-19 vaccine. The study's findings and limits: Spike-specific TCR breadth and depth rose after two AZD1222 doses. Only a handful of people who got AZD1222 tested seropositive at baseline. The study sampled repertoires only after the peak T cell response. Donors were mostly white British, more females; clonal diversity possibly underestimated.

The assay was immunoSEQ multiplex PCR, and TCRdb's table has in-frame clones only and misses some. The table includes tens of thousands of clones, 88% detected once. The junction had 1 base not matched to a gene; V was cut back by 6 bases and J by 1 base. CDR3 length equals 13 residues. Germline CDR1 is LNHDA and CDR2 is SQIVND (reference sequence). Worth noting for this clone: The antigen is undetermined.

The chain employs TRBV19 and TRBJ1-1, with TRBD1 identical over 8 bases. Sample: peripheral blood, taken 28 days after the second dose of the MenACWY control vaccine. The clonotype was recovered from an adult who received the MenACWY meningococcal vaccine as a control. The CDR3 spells CASRGQGNTEAFF. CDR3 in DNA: TGTGCCAGTAGAGGACAGGGGAACACTGAAGCTTTCTTT.